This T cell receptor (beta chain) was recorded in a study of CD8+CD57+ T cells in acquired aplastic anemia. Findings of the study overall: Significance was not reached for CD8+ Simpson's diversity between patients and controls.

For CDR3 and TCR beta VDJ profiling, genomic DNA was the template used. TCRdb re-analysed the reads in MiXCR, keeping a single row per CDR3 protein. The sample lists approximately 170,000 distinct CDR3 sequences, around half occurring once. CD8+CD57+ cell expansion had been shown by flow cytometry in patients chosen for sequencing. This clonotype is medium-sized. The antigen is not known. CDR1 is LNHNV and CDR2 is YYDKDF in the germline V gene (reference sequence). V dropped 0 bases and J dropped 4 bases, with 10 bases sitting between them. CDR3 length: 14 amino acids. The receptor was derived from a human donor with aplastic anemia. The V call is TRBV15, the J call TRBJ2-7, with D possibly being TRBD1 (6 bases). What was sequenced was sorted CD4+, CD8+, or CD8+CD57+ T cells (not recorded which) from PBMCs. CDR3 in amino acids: CATSRDGGRYEQYF. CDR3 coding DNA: TGTGCCACCAGCAGAGATGGGGGCCGATACGAGCAGTACTTC. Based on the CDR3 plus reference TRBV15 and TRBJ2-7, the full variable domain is DAMVIQNPRYQVTQFGKPVTLSCSQTLNHNVMYWYQQKSSQAPKLLFHYYDKDFNNEADTPDNFQSRRPNTSFCFLDIRSPGLGDTAMYLCATSRDGGRYEQYFGPGTRLTVT.